A single sample gave rise to the 25 T cell receptor beta chains below, sequenced in a study of blood T cell repertoires in COVID-19. Sequencing used immunoSEQ multiplex PCR; TCRdb keeps in-frame clones, though not all of them. The repertoire holds about 210,000 clones, with approximately 86% as singletons. The sequenced sample consisted of peripheral blood. The receptors shown here come from a man aged 35-49 years with acute or convalescent COVID-19.

The rearrangement uses TRBV19 and TRBJ2-1; 8 nucleotides agree with TRBD2. Germline lookup yields CDR1 LNHDA and CDR2 SQIVND (reference sequence). Losses at the gene ends were 7 bases for V and 4 bases for J; bases not matched to a gene: 12. CDR3 size: 16 residues. CDR3 in DNA: TGTGCCAGTACGGGGTCTAGCGGGCCCTTTTACAATGAGCAGTTCTTC. Encoded protein: CASTGSSGPFYNEQFF.

The V gene is TRBV18, the J gene TRBJ1-2; maybe TRBD1 (5 bases). This CDR3 region has 13 residues. CDR1 and CDR2 (germline): KGHSH, LQKENI. V was pared by 2 bases and J by 8 bases, with 12 bases between. The CDR3 nucleotides are TGTGCCAGCTCACCAGCATCGGGGGACGGCTACACCTTC. This encodes CASSPASGDGYTF.

The genes are TRBV5-1 and TRBJ2-3, with TRBD2 identical over 9 bases. CDR1 is SGHRS, CDR2 YFSETQ, per germline. This CDR3 contains 16 residues. Unmatched junction bases numbered 9, after V lost 1 base and J lost 6 bases. CDR3 in amino acids: CASSLSAGGPGDTQYF. As DNA, the CDR3 is TGCGCCAGCAGCTTGAGCGCGGGAGGGCCGGGGGATACGCAGTATTTT.

This rearrangement joins TRBV27 to TRBJ2-1, with TRBD2 matching over 14 bases. The CDR3 is 18 amino acids. Germline CDR1 reads MNHEY; CDR2 reads SMNVEV (reference sequence). V gave up 2 bases and J gave up 4 bases; unmatched junction bases: 7. CDR3 bases: TGTGCCAGCAGTTTAGGGGGGACTAGCGGGGGCCCATACAATGAGCAGTTCTTC. This codes for CASSLGGTSGGPYNEQFF.

J is TRBJ1-4 and V is TRBV18; 7 bases fit TRBD1. CDR1 KGHSH and CDR2 LQKENI come from the germline V gene. With V trimmed by 3 bases and J by 8 bases, 12 bases remained unmatched. This CDR3 comprises 16 residues. For the CDR3, the DNA is TGTGCCAGCTCACCCTCAAACAGGGGAATGGCAGAAAAACTGTTTTTT. It codes for CASSPSNRGMAEKLFF.

This chain joins TRBV24-1 and TRBJ2-7; D is possibly TRBD1 (5 bases). Germline CDR1 is KGHDR and CDR2 is SFDVKD. The CDR3 extends over 11 amino acids. Trimming shortened V by 10 bases and J by 4 bases, and 10 bases separated the two germline ends. CDR3 nucleotides: TGTGCCACGGCCCAGGGTTACGAGCAGTACTTC. It yields the protein CATAQGYEQYF.

This chain connects TRBV6-4 to TRBJ1-2; TRBD1 matches 7 bases. Germline-derived CDR1 and CDR2 are MRHNA and SNTAGT. The CDR3 covers 15 residues. The V and J ends lost 4 bases and 2 bases, in that order; junction bases with no gene match: 7. DNA of the CDR3: TGTGCCAGCAGTGTTCAGGGGGGAGCCAACTATGGCTACACCTTC. Protein product: CASSVQGGANYGYTF.

This clone turned up a few times. This chain connects TRBV2 to TRBJ2-1, with TRBD2 matching over 7 bases. CDR1 is SNHLY, CDR2 FYNNEI, per germline. V dropped 5 bases and J dropped 3; count of bases not matched to a gene: 7. This CDR3 spans 15 amino acids. CDR3 nucleotides: TGTGCCAGCAGTCGAGCGGGAAGGGACTACAATGAGCAGTTCTTC. Translation gives CASSRAGRDYNEQFF. The entire variable domain, with the rest obtained from reference TRBV2 and TRBJ2-1, is as follows: EPEVTQTPSHQVTQMGQEVILRCVPISNHLYFYWYRQILGQKVEFLVSFYNNEISEKSEIFDDQFSVERPDGSNFTLKIRSTKLEDSAMYFCASSRAGRDYNEQFFGPGTRLTVL.

J is TRBJ2-6 and V is TRBV7-8; TRBD2 might be the D (7 bases). The CDR3 is 17 residues long. CDR1 and CDR2 from the germline V gene are SGHVS and FQNEAQ. Trimming stripped 5 bases from V and 0 bases from J, with 14 bases between. CDR3 residues: CASSGGDTYSGANVLTF. CDR3 DNA sequence: TGTGCCAGCAGCGGGGGGGACACCTACTCTGGGGCCAACGTCCTGACTTTC.

The chain links TRBV4-2 to TRBJ2-3, with 9 positions matching TRBD1. The V gene's germline CDR1 is LGHNA and CDR2 YNFKEQ. This CDR3 comprises 15 residues. V gave up 2 bases and J gave up 3 bases; unmatched junction bases: 3. The CDR3 bases are TGTGCCAGCAGCCAACCGGGACAGGGTACAGATACGCAGTATTTT. Its protein product is CASSQPGQGTDTQYF.

The chain recombines TRBV4-3 with TRBJ2-7, with 9 bases aligning to TRBD1. Germline loops: CDR1 LGHNA, CDR2 YSLEER. CDR3 length: 16 residues. With 0 bases clipped from V and 0 bases from J, the junction kept 3 bases outside the gene matches. The CDR3 is CASSQDGTGYSYEQYF. The CDR3 DNA follows: TGCGCCAGCAGCCAAGATGGGACAGGGTACTCCTACGAGCAGTACTTC.

This sequence joins TRBV11-2 and TRBJ1-6, with TRBD1 matching 8 bases. Germline CDR1 is SGHAT and CDR2 is FQNNGV. V shed 4 bases, J shed 5 bases, and the junction held 4 bases outside the gene matches. The CDR3 is 15 amino acids. CDR3 sequence (DNA): TGTGCCAGCAGCTCCCAGGGGGCCAATAATTCACCCCTCCACTTT. Translating gives CASSSQGANNSPLHF.

This chain links TRBV5-1 with TRBJ1-6; perhaps TRBD1 as D (6 bases). This CDR3 is 15 amino acids long. V lost 2 bases and J lost 7, with 13 bases in between. The germline gives CDR1 SGHRS, CDR2 YFSETQ. CDR3 sequence reads: CASSFQGSGNSPLHF. As DNA, the CDR3 is TGCGCCAGCAGCTTCCAGGGGTCGGGAAATTCACCCCTCCACTTT.

This clone was detected only a few times. Within the sample, other DNA sequences also encode this same CDR3. This chain links TRBV28 with TRBJ2-1; D unclear. V lost 4 bases and J lost 10, with 11 bases in between. The length of the CDR3 is 12 residues. Germline CDR1 MDHEN, CDR2 SYDVKM. Written as DNA, the CDR3 is TGTGCCAGCAGTTCCCCAGGTTGGGAGCAGTTCTTC. As protein: CASSSPGWEQFF.

This clone was recorded a few times. The chain couples TRBV9 to TRBJ2-2, with 11 bases that match TRBD2. Germline V CDR1 and CDR2: SGDLS, YYNGEE. V lost 4 bases, J lost 1 base, and 15 bases stayed unmatched. The CDR3 length is 20 residues. The CDR3 spells CASSLGATSGSRGNTGELFF. The CDR3 DNA sequence: TGTGCCAGCAGCCTGGGGGCCACTAGCGGGAGTAGGGGGAACACCGGGGAGCTGTTTTTT.

The genes are TRBV7-9 and TRBJ1-5; 7 bases align to TRBD1. The V gene's germline CDR1 is SEHNR and CDR2 FQNEAQ (reference sequence). The CDR3 consists of 14 residues. Trimming cost V 5 bases and J 0 bases; bases outside gene matches: 1. Here the CDR3 reads CASSRDSSNQPQHF. The CDR3 DNA follows: TGTGCCAGCAGCCGGGACAGTAGCAATCAGCCCCAGCATTTT.

The chain combines TRBV18 with TRBJ1-1, with 8 bases aligning to TRBD1. Germline trimming cut 3 bases from V and 8 bases from J; bases unmatched to any gene: 8. The CDR3 length is 14 residues. CDR1 is KGHSH and CDR2 is LQKENI in the germline V gene. For the CDR3, the DNA is TGTGCCAGCTCACCGACCGGGACAGGCATGGAAGCTTTCTTT. It is translated as CASSPTGTGMEAFF.

The genes are TRBV7-2 and TRBJ2-7, with a possible D match to TRBD2 (5 bases). Per germline, CDR1 SGHTA and CDR2 FQGNSA. V was clipped by 2 bases and J by 3 bases, with 17 bases between them. The CDR3 is 16 amino acids. The CDR3 DNA reads TGTGCCAGCAGCTTAAGGTCGGGCGGGTTGAGCTACGAGCAGTACTTC. This sequence encodes CASSLRSGGLSYEQYF.

The chain couples TRBV20-1 to TRBJ2-7, with D unresolved. The V end was cut by 3 bases, the J end by 2 bases, with 14 bases between. Germline V gene sequence: CDR1 DFQATT, CDR2 SNEGSKA (reference sequence). The CDR3 is 14 residues long. Here the CDR3 reads CSASVPFRAYEQYF. The DNA of the CDR3 is TGCAGTGCTAGTGTCCCTTTCCGGGCCTACGAGCAGTACTTC.

The chain combines TRBV13 with TRBJ2-5; possible D gene TRBD2, 6 bases. Germline V gene lookup returns CDR1 PRHDT and CDR2 FYEKMQ (reference sequence). V lost 7 bases, J lost 5 bases, and 17 bases lay in between. The CDR3 extends over 14 amino acids. CDR3 nucleotides: TGTGCCAGCACCAAGGGAGGCCCGTTTGAGACCCAGTACTTC. Translating gives CASTKGGPFETQYF. Looking up the rest from reference TRBV13 and TRBJ2-5 gives the full variable domain: AAGVIQSPRHLIKEKRETATLKCYPIPRHDTVYWYQQGPGQDPQFLISFYEKMQSDKGSIPDRFSAQQFSDYHSELNMSSLELGDSALYFCASTKGGPFETQYFGPGTRLLVL.

This chain links TRBV4-3 with TRBJ1-2, with D uncertain. Germline lookup yields CDR1 LGHNA and CDR2 YSLEER. V was clipped by 0 bases and J by 2 bases, with 16 bases between them. The CDR3 runs 17 residues. The DNA of the CDR3 is TGCGCCAGCAGCCAAGATGTGTTAGGCGGGGAAAACTATGGCTACACCTTC. Its protein is CASSQDVLGGENYGYTF.

The gene calls are TRBV3-1 (or the pseudogene TRBV3-2) and TRBJ2-2; 8 nucleotides match TRBD1. The CDR3 length is 15 residues. The trim removed 1 base at V and 6 bases at J, leaving 4 bases unmatched. Germline CDR1 is LGHDT and CDR2 is YNNKEL (reference sequence). CDR3 in amino acids: CASSQGWTGSGELFF. The CDR3 nucleotides are TGTGCCAGCAGCCAAGGTTGGACAGGGTCCGGGGAGCTGTTTTTT.

The chain is built from TRBV29-1 and TRBJ2-1; TRBD1 matches at 10 bases. The J segment lost 8 bases and the V segment lost 5 bases, leaving 9 bases of the junction unmatched. This CDR3 is 14 amino acids long. Germline CDR1 and CDR2: SQVTM and ANQGSEA. The CDR3 nucleotides read TGCAGCGTTTTCCGGGACAGGGGTTTCGATGAGCAGTTCTTC. Its protein is CSVFRDRGFDEQFF.

The chain recombines TRBV6-4 with TRBJ1-2; TRBD1 might be the D (5 bases). Germline CDR1 reads MRHNA; CDR2 reads SNTAGT. V was cut by 5 bases and J by 4 bases, with 14 bases left in between. The CDR3 sequence is 14 residues long. CDR3: CASSLGGDGYGYTF. CDR3 bases: TGTGCCAGCAGTTTGGGAGGGGATGGCTATGGCTACACCTTC.

The V and J genes are TRBV11-3 and TRBJ2-1; D perhaps matches TRBD2 (6 bases). The CDR3 length is 15 residues. V shed 6 bases and J shed 3 bases, with 15 bases lying between them. Germline lookup yields CDR1 SGHNT and CDR2 YENEEA. Written as DNA, the CDR3 is TGTGCCAGCAGTGTTTCGGCTAGCGACTACAATGAGCAGTTCTTC. The encoded protein is CASSVSASDYNEQFF.